Sequencing of this T cell receptor beta chain was carried out in a study of cytomegalovirus exposure and HLA in healthy donors. This CDR3 is built from 12 residues. CDR1 and CDR2 (germline): SEHNR, FQNEAQ (reference sequence). As concerns this clone: Its cognate antigen is unknown. The junction and the germline gene differ at one end; a read error may be behind it.

PCR used 60 Vbeta primers and 13 Jbeta primers. Repertoires were generated with immunoSEQ multiplex PCR, while TCRdb's copy carries only in-frame clones and drops some. The table records over 130,000 clones, around three quarters of them present only once. Points from the study as a whole: Versus the approximately 700-donor mean, an Asian-associated ancestry cluster reportedly showed fewer N-insertions in a later analysis. Segments of the TCR beta V type were, in most cases, productive about 90% or about 30% of the time in an earlier analysis. Solely CMV serostatus was available to characterize immune exposure.

The TCR sequence derives from a woman in her thirties or forties in good health and CMV-seropositive. Material: PBMCs. The V call is TRBV7-9, the J call TRBJ2-7; unclear D gene. CDR3: CSSSLTIYEQYF. CDR3 sequence (DNA): TGTTCCAGCAGCTTAACTATATACGAGCAGTACTTC.